This T cell receptor beta chain was identified in a study of blood T cells in healthy people across ages. Study context: Template-switching capture recovered about one barcoded beta molecule per two T cells.

The authors ran a second PCR of about 6 to 11 cycles using a sample-barcoded 5' primer and a J-beta primer mix. TCRdb called the 5' RACE reads again in MiXCR, with one record for every CDR3 protein. The sample lists over 1.5 million distinct CDR3 sequences; 40% to 55% were seen once. The CDR3 consists of 15 residues. Looked up from germline, CDR1 is LGHNA and CDR2 is YSLEER. Trimming stripped 1 base from V and 0 bases from J, with 9 bases between. This TCR was sampled from a woman between 40 and 50 years old in good health. Sequenced input: blood. The chain recombines TRBV4-3 with TRBJ1-1; weak D call: TRBD1 (6 bases). The CDR3 DNA is TGCGCCAGCAGCCAAGTCGGACAGATGAACACTGAAGCTTTCTTT. It yields the protein CASSQVGQMNTEAFF.